This record concerns one T cell receptor beta chain sequence. The CDR3 has 15 amino acids. The trim removed 5 bases at V and 1 base at J, leaving 5 bases unmatched. CDR1 MNHEY and CDR2 SMNVEV come from the germline V gene (reference sequence). Clones were read by immunoSEQ multiplex PCR, and TCRdb kept only the in-frame ones, dropping some. Seen here are 65,000 to 85,000 clones, 80% to 95% observed once, and the top ten hold about 0.31%. These data come from a study of T cell changes during pregnancy in multiple sclerosis. The chain links TRBV27 to TRBJ2-1; 7 nucleotides line up with TRBD1. This specimen was CD4+ T cells from peripheral blood mononuclear cells, taken after pregnancy. The sequence derives from a female donor with multiple sclerosis, enrolled in a pregnancy study. CDR3 region: CASSGDSRSYNEQFF. DNA for the CDR3: TGTGCCAGCAGTGGGGACAGCCGATCCTACAATGAGCAGTTCTTC.